The next 13 T cell receptor beta chains were all read from a single sample in a study of CD8 T cells in ankylosing spondylitis. MiXCR, run by TCRdb on the 5' RACE reads, gives a single entry per CDR3 protein. The table includes roughly 180,000 distinct CDR3 sequences, 10% to 15% detected once. Sequencing used blood, either unsorted or a sorted T cell fraction (not recorded which). Receptors were obtained from a female donor with ankylosing spondylitis or in good health (not recorded which).

This clonotype has more than one count but fewer than ten. The chain joins TRBV29-1 to TRBJ2-3; the D is unclear. The germline V gene encodes CDR1 SQVTM and CDR2 ANQGSEA. Trimming pared 7 bases from V and 5 bases from J, leaving 13 bases between. This CDR3 spans 12 amino acids. The CDR3 DNA reads as TGCAGCGCCCTTAAGATTCGAGATACGCAGTATTTT. It translates to CSALKIRDTQYF.

In the case of this clonotype: A read error may be the cause here, since a much bigger clone is one base away. V and J are TRBV4-2 and TRBJ1-2; D remains ambiguous. CDR1 is LGHNA, CDR2 YNFKEQ, per germline. The CDR3 has 14 amino acids. Here the CDR3 DNA reads TGTGCCAGCAGCCAAGGGCAGCGATCGGATGGCCACACCTTC. Its translation: CASSQGQRSDGHTF.

This clonotype was seen a handful of times. The V and J genes are TRBV20-1 and TRBJ2-7; 9 bases line up with TRBD2. Losses at the gene ends were 0 bases for V and 2 bases for J; bases not matched to a gene: 8. The CDR3 totals 16 residues. Germline CDR1 reads DFQATT; CDR2 reads SNEGSKA (reference sequence). Here the CDR3 DNA reads TGCAGTGCTAGAGATTGGCGGACTAGCGCTACCTACGAGCAGTACTTC. Amino acid sequence: CSARDWRTSATYEQYF.

V gene TRBV5-6 combines with J gene TRBJ2-3; D may be TRBD1 (7 bases). This CDR3 is 16 amino acids long. V was shortened by 3 bases and J by 6 bases, with 20 bases between the two germline ends. Germline V gene sequence: CDR1 SGHDT, CDR2 YYEEEE. CDR3 residues: CASSWEAPYRGDTQYF. The CDR3 region has the DNA TGTGCCAGCAGCTGGGAGGCTCCTTACAGGGGCGATACGCAGTATTTT.

This clonotype was observed many times. The CDR3 DNA reads as TGTGCCAGCAGCCAAGACCCAACCGGAGGGCTCACTGAAGCTTTCTTT. Translated, it gives CASSQDPTGGLTEAFF. The V call is TRBV3-1, the J call TRBJ1-1; the D is unclear. There are 16 residues in the CDR3. Germline CDR1 LGHDT, CDR2 YNNKEL (reference sequence). Trimming took off 0 bases at V and 4 bases at J, with 15 bases between the two ends.

Only a few counts were recorded for this clonotype. The CDR3 DNA sequence: TGTGCCATCAGTGAAGTCGCCAGGGGGGGCACTTTAGCCAAAAACATTCAGTACTTC. Translated: CAISEVARGGTLAKNIQYF. V gene TRBV10-3 combines with J gene TRBJ2-4; D could derive from TRBD1 or TRBD2 (7 bases each). Trimming removed 3 bases from V and 0 bases from J, with 21 bases in between. Germline CDR1 ENHRY, CDR2 SYGVKD. This CDR3 spans 19 amino acids.

This clonotype has ten or more counts. The rearrangement uses TRBV5-1 and TRBJ1-1; 8 nucleotides agree with TRBD1. V dropped 4 bases and J dropped 7; count of bases not matched to a gene: 6. Germline CDR1 SGHRS, CDR2 YFSETQ. CDR3 length equals 13 residues. CDR3 nucleotides: TGCGCCAGCAGCACGGGACAGGCCCTTGAAGCTTTCTTT. Translated: CASSTGQALEAFF.

The sample holds many counts of this clonotype. The chain combines TRBV7-2 with TRBJ2-6; D is unclear. Germline CDR1 SGHTA, CDR2 FQGNSA. CDR3 length: 13 residues. Trimming pared 5 bases from V and 2 bases from J, leaving 4 bases between. The CDR3, as DNA: TGTGCCAGCAGCAACCCTGGGGCCAACGTCCTGACTTTC. Amino acid sequence: CASSNPGANVLTF.

This clonotype came up many times. CDR3 DNA: TGTGCCAGCTCACCGACTAGCGGGAGGGCCTACGAGCAGTACTTC. Protein product: CASSPTSGRAYEQYF. The V call is TRBV18, the J call TRBJ2-7; 14 bases match TRBD2. The germline gives CDR1 KGHSH, CDR2 LQKENI. Germline trimming cut 3 bases from V and 2 bases from J; bases unmatched to any gene: 0. The CDR3 length is 15 residues. Full variable domain (remainder filled in from reference TRBV18 and TRBJ2-7): NAGVMQNPRHLVRRRGQEARLRCSPMKGHSHVYWYRQLPEEGLKFMVYLQKENIIDESGMPKERFSAEFPKEGPSILRIQQVVRGDSAAYFCASSPTSGRAYEQYFGPGTRLTVT.

The rearrangement links TRBV7-3 to TRBJ2-5, with TRBD1 matching 7 bases. The CDR3 has 15 amino acids. Germline V gene lookup returns CDR1 SGHTA and CDR2 FQGTGA. Unmatched junction bases numbered 11, after V lost 5 bases and J lost 5 bases. The CDR3 DNA is TGTGCCAGCAGCCGGGGTGCCATACAGGGGGAGACCCAGTACTTC. This gives the protein CASSRGAIQGETQYF.

At least ten counts were recorded for this clonotype. This chain connects TRBV27 to TRBJ1-5; 9 bases line up with TRBD1. Germline lookup yields CDR1 MNHEY and CDR2 SMNVEV (reference sequence). Losses at the gene ends were 5 bases for V and 4 bases for J; bases not matched to a gene: 9. This CDR3 has 16 amino acids. CDR3 bases: TGTGCCAGCAGTCGACGAGTAGGACAGGGGAATCAGCCCCAGCATTTT. Its protein product is CASSRRVGQGNQPQHF.

This clonotype was observed a handful of times. The chain recombines TRBV4-2 with TRBJ1-2; no definite D call. V was cut by 0 bases and J by 4 bases, with 15 bases left in between. CDR3 size: 16 residues. Germline assignment: CDR1 LGHNA and CDR2 YNFKEQ. The CDR3 coding sequence is TGTGCCAGCAGCCAAGATTTGGCAGCTTTAGGCTATGGCTACACCTTC. Translation: CASSQDLAALGYGYTF.

The table lists this clonotype with many counts. This chain uses TRBV7-7 with TRBJ2-5, with TRBD1 as a possible D gene (6 bases). V was shortened by 0 bases and J by 5 bases, with 13 bases between the two germline ends. CDR1 is SSHAT, CDR2 FNYEAQ, per germline (reference sequence). The CDR3 runs 15 residues. This CDR3 reads CASSLAQGVGETQYF. The CDR3 DNA sequence: TGTGCCAGCAGCTTAGCACAGGGCGTGGGGGAGACCCAGTACTTC. Using reference TRBV7-7 and TRBJ2-5 for the parts outside the CDR3, the full variable domain is GAGVSQSPRYKVTKRGQDVTLRCDPISSHATLYWYQQALGQGPEFLTYFNYEAQPDKSGLPSDRFSAERPEGSISTLTIQRTEQRDSAMYRCASSLAQGVGETQYFGPGTRLLVL.